The rows below give T cell receptor beta chains drawn from one sample of a study of blood T cell repertoires in COVID-19. Assay: immunoSEQ multiplex PCR; the TCRdb copy retains only in-frame clones and omits some. This table holds some 240,000 clones, 75% to 85% found once. Input material: peripheral blood. These receptors all come from a woman aged 65 to 85 with COVID-19, enrolled during active disease. Each CDR3 is given with its conserved first and last residue. The D gene is left open where the match is weak. Clone size is not always given. Where it is, it says once, few, many or a class for expanded clones.

D gene: TRBD1; J gene: TRBJ1-6; clone size: .; V gene: TRBV7-3; CDR3 protein: CASSSGQGTSPLHF; CDR3 DNA: TGTGCCAGCAGCAGTGGACAGGGGACGTCACCCCTCCACTTT
D gene: .; J gene: TRBJ1-5; clone size: .; V gene: TRBV11-3; CDR3 protein: CASSLESPVDWNQPQHF; CDR3 DNA: TGTGCCAGCAGCTTAGAATCTCCAGTCGATTGGAATCAGCCCCAGCATTTT
D gene: TRBD1; J gene: TRBJ1-4; clone size: .; V gene: TRBV6-2/TRBV6-3; CDR3 protein: CASSGRQGSLEKLFF; CDR3 DNA: TGTGCCAGCAGTGGAAGACAGGGGTCTTTAGAAAAACTGTTTTTT
D gene: .; J gene: TRBJ1-1; clone size: .; V gene: TRBV2; CDR3 protein: CASSESRQPNTEAFF; CDR3 DNA: TGTGCCAGCAGTGAAAGTCGACAGCCGAACACTGAAGCTTTCTTT
D gene: TRBD1; J gene: TRBJ2-7; clone size: .; V gene: TRBV27; CDR3 protein: CASRDPGTGGNEQYF; CDR3 DNA: TGTGCCAGCAGGGATCCCGGGACAGGGGGCAACGAGCAGTACTTC
D gene: TRBD2; J gene: TRBJ2-3; clone size: few; V gene: TRBV4-2; CDR3 protein: CASVAGADSTDTQYF; CDR3 DNA: TGTGCCAGCGTAGCGGGGGCCGACAGCACAGATACGCAGTATTTT
D gene: .; J gene: TRBJ1-1; clone size: .; V gene: TRBV29-1; CDR3 protein: CSVSNVNTEAFF; CDR3 DNA: TGCAGCGTTTCAAATGTGAACACTGAAGCTTTCTTT
D gene: .; J gene: TRBJ2-5; clone size: .; V gene: TRBV10-3; CDR3 protein: CAIGIGGFGETQYF; CDR3 DNA: TGTGCCATAGGTATCGGCGGGTTTGGGGAGACCCAGTACTTC
D gene: .; J gene: TRBJ2-3; clone size: .; V gene: TRBV6-5; CDR3 protein: CASSYSADSNTDTQYF; CDR3 DNA: TGTGCCAGCAGTTACTCGGCGGACTCTAACACAGATACGCAGTATTTT
D gene: TRBD1; J gene: TRBJ1-2; clone size: .; V gene: TRBV5-6; CDR3 protein: CASSWDREHGYTF; CDR3 DNA: TGTGCCAGCAGCTGGGACAGGGAACATGGCTACACCTTC
D gene: .; J gene: TRBJ2-3; clone size: .; V gene: TRBV5-4; CDR3 protein: CASSLAGLEVTDTQYF; CDR3 DNA: TGTGCCAGCAGCTTGGCCGGATTGGAGGTGACAGATACGCAGTATTTT
D gene: TRBD1; J gene: TRBJ1-1; clone size: .; V gene: TRBV27; CDR3 protein: CASSLRQGRNTEAFF; CDR3 DNA: TGTGCCAGCAGCCTACGACAGGGCCGGAACACTGAAGCTTTCTTT
D gene: .; J gene: TRBJ1-1; clone size: .; V gene: TRBV19; CDR3 protein: CASTDSFFMNTEAFF; CDR3 DNA: TGTGCCAGCACTGACAGCTTCTTCATGAACACTGAAGCTTTCTTT
D gene: .; J gene: TRBJ2-7; clone size: .; V gene: TRBV5-4; CDR3 protein: CASSSLFGGRSYEQYF; CDR3 DNA: TGTGCCAGCAGCTCTCTTTTCGGGGGGCGATCCTACGAGCAGTACTTC
D gene: TRBD1; J gene: TRBJ2-2; clone size: once; V gene: TRBV30; CDR3 protein: CAWGQGLTGELFF; CDR3 DNA: TGTGCCTGGGGACAGGGCCTAACCGGGGAGCTGTTTTTT
D gene: .; J gene: TRBJ1-1; clone size: .; V gene: TRBV12-3/TRBV12-4; CDR3 protein: CASPSGNGEAFF; CDR3 DNA: TGTGCCAGCCCCAGCGGCAACGGTGAAGCTTTCTTT
D gene: .; J gene: TRBJ2-2; clone size: once; V gene: TRBV19; CDR3 protein: CASSGQLDSGELFF; CDR3 DNA: TGTGCCAGTAGTGGACAATTAGACTCCGGGGAGCTGTTTTTT
D gene: .; J gene: TRBJ1-5; clone size: few; V gene: TRBV12-3/TRBV12-4; CDR3 protein: CASSFTSRQPQHF; CDR3 DNA: TGTGCCAGCAGTTTTACTAGCAGGCAGCCCCAGCATTTT
D gene: TRBD1; J gene: TRBJ1-2; clone size: few; V gene: TRBV11-2; CDR3 protein: CASKRQGAHGYTF; CDR3 DNA: TGTGCCAGCAAAAGACAGGGGGCTCACGGCTACACCTTC
D gene: TRBD1; J gene: TRBJ2-1; clone size: .; V gene: TRBV6-6; CDR3 protein: CASSPIPEWMTGESYNEQFF; CDR3 DNA: TGTGCCAGCAGCCCGATACCGGAGTGGATGACAGGGGAGTCCTACAATGAGCAGTTCTTC
D gene: TRBD2; J gene: TRBJ2-5; clone size: .; V gene: TRBV5-4; CDR3 protein: CASSSALSGGAETQYF; CDR3 DNA: TGTGCCAGCAGCTCAGCCCTAAGCGGGGGGGCTGAGACCCAGTACTTC
D gene: TRBD1; J gene: TRBJ2-7; clone size: .; V gene: TRBV19; CDR3 protein: CATGTGATKQYF; CDR3 DNA: TGTGCCACCGGGACAGGGGCTACGAAGCAGTACTTC
D gene: TRBD2; J gene: TRBJ2-1; clone size: .; V gene: TRBV5-1; CDR3 protein: CASSLEGPSGRPEQFF; CDR3 DNA: TGCGCCAGCAGCTTGGAGGGTCCTAGCGGGAGGCCAGAGCAGTTCTTC
D gene: TRBD1; J gene: TRBJ2-2; clone size: few; V gene: TRBV5-1; CDR3 protein: CASSPQGPANTGELFF; CDR3 DNA: TGCGCCAGCAGCCCACAGGGGCCGGCTAACACCGGGGAGCTGTTTTTT
D gene: .; J gene: TRBJ1-2; clone size: .; V gene: TRBV15; CDR3 protein: CATSRAMVDRGYTF; CDR3 DNA: TGTGCCACCAGCAGAGCGATGGTTGACAGAGGCTACACCTTC
D gene: TRBD1; J gene: TRBJ1-1; clone size: .; V gene: TRBV7-7; CDR3 protein: CASSSTQGSEAFF; CDR3 DNA: TGTGCTAGCAGCTCGACACAGGGGTCTGAAGCTTTCTTT
D gene: TRBD1; J gene: TRBJ1-1; clone size: .; V gene: TRBV6-4; CDR3 protein: CASAPGQGSLYTEAFF; CDR3 DNA: TGTGCCAGCGCACCGGGACAGGGTTCTTTGTACACTGAAGCTTTCTTT
D gene: .; J gene: TRBJ1-4; clone size: few; V gene: TRBV6-1; CDR3 protein: CASSEGQVATNEKLFF; CDR3 DNA: TGTGCCAGCAGTGAAGGACAGGTAGCAACTAATGAAAAACTGTTTTTT
D gene: .; J gene: TRBJ1-2; clone size: once; V gene: TRBV5-6; CDR3 protein: CASSTPGWGPNYGYTF; CDR3 DNA: TGTGCCAGCAGCACCCCGGGATGGGGGCCTAACTATGGCTACACCTTC
D gene: .; J gene: TRBJ2-3; clone size: .; V gene: TRBV7-3; CDR3 protein: CASSLTPGLGTDTQYF; CDR3 DNA: TGTGCCAGCAGCTTAACTCCGGGTCTGGGCACAGATACGCAGTATTTT
D gene: .; J gene: TRBJ1-3; clone size: .; V gene: TRBV6-5; CDR3 protein: CASSYSSRGSGNTIYF; CDR3 DNA: TGTGCCAGCAGTTACTCGTCTAGGGGAAGTGGAAACACCATATATTTT
D gene: TRBD1; J gene: TRBJ1-2; clone size: .; V gene: TRBV5-4; CDR3 protein: CASSEQGQTNYGYTF; CDR3 DNA: TGTGCCAGCAGCGAACAGGGGCAGACCAACTATGGCTACACCTTC
D gene: TRBD1; J gene: TRBJ1-5; clone size: .; V gene: TRBV5-8; CDR3 protein: CASRDRGNQPQHF; CDR3 DNA: TGTGCCAGCAGGGACAGGGGGAACCAGCCCCAGCATTTT
D gene: .; J gene: TRBJ2-5; clone size: .; V gene: TRBV9; CDR3 protein: CASSALGGPQETQYF; CDR3 DNA: TGTGCCAGCAGCGCCCTTGGAGGACCCCAAGAGACCCAGTACTTC
D gene: .; J gene: TRBJ1-1; clone size: .; V gene: TRBV5-4; CDR3 protein: CASSLEAAMNTEAFF; CDR3 DNA: TGTGCCAGCAGCTTGGAGGCAGCGATGAACACTGAAGCTTTCTTT
D gene: .; J gene: TRBJ1-1; clone size: .; V gene: TRBV11-3; CDR3 protein: CASNLNGKAFF; CDR3 DNA: TGTGCCAGCAACCTGAACGGGAAAGCTTTCTTT
D gene: TRBD1; J gene: TRBJ1-2; clone size: .; V gene: TRBV15; CDR3 protein: CATSRDRSGGAFNYGYTF; CDR3 DNA: TGTGCCACCAGCAGAGATCGGTCAGGGGGCGCGTTTAACTATGGCTACACCTTC
D gene: TRBD2; J gene: TRBJ2-1; clone size: few; V gene: TRBV4-3; CDR3 protein: CASSQGSAGGRNEQFF; CDR3 DNA: TGCGCCAGCAGCCAAGGGTCGGCGGGAGGGCGAAATGAGCAGTTCTTC
D gene: .; J gene: TRBJ2-1; clone size: .; V gene: TRBV6-6; CDR3 protein: CASSSTSYNEQFF; CDR3 DNA: TGTGCCAGCAGTTCCACTAGTTACAATGAGCAGTTCTTC
D gene: .; J gene: TRBJ2-3; clone size: .; V gene: TRBV14; CDR3 protein: CASSQEALGGAGAQYF; CDR3 DNA: TGTGCCAGCAGCCAAGAGGCCCTGGGGGGGGCCGGCGCGCAGTATTTT
D gene: .; J gene: TRBJ2-1; clone size: .; V gene: TRBV11-2; CDR3 protein: CASSLAGLTAEQFF; CDR3 DNA: TGTGCCAGCAGCTTAGCTGGGCTTACTGCTGAGCAGTTCTTC
D gene: .; J gene: TRBJ1-1; clone size: .; V gene: TRBV11-2; CDR3 protein: CASSPSADTEAFF; CDR3 DNA: TGTGCCAGCAGCCCCTCAGCGGACACTGAAGCTTTCTTT
D gene: TRBD2; J gene: TRBJ2-7; clone size: .; V gene: TRBV3-1/TRBV3-2; CDR3 protein: CASSHPRAAGASYEQYF; CDR3 DNA: TGTGCCAGCAGCCACCCACGCGCAGCGGGAGCCTCCTACGAGCAGTACTTC
D gene: TRBD1; J gene: TRBJ2-2; clone size: .; V gene: TRBV6-2/TRBV6-3; CDR3 protein: CASSSGTGVTGELFF; CDR3 DNA: TGTGCCAGCAGCTCCGGGACAGGGGTCACCGGGGAGCTGTTTTTT
D gene: TRBD1; J gene: TRBJ2-2; clone size: .; V gene: TRBV5-1; CDR3 protein: CASSLGGTGGFRAGELFF; CDR3 DNA: TGCGCCAGCAGCTTGGGAGGGACAGGGGGCTTTCGAGCCGGGGAGCTGTTTTTT
D gene: TRBD1; J gene: TRBJ2-1; clone size: .; V gene: TRBV5-1; CDR3 protein: CASNPGGTGYYNEQFF; CDR3 DNA: TGCGCCAGCAACCCTGGGGGGACAGGGTACTACAATGAGCAGTTCTTC
D gene: .; J gene: TRBJ1-4; clone size: .; V gene: TRBV3-1/TRBV3-2; CDR3 protein: CASSPRREEKLFF; CDR3 DNA: TGTGCCAGCAGCCCCCGCAGGGAAGAAAAACTGTTTTTT
D gene: TRBD1; J gene: TRBJ1-1; clone size: .; V gene: TRBV6-1; CDR3 protein: CASSEGGTGNTEAFF; CDR3 DNA: TGTGCCAGCAGTGAAGGGGGGACAGGGAACACTGAAGCTTTCTTT
D gene: .; J gene: TRBJ1-1; clone size: .; V gene: TRBV7-9; CDR3 protein: CASSFDRRTEAFF; CDR3 DNA: TGTGCCAGCAGCTTTGACAGAAGGACTGAAGCTTTCTTT
D gene: .; J gene: TRBJ1-4; clone size: .; V gene: TRBV6-5; CDR3 protein: CASIRQRSNEKLFF; CDR3 DNA: TGTGCCAGCATCCGGCAGCGGTCTAATGAAAAACTGTTTTTT
D gene: TRBD2; J gene: TRBJ2-3; clone size: .; V gene: TRBV4-1; CDR3 protein: CASSQDRLADNTDTQYF; CDR3 DNA: TGCGCCAGCAGCCAAGATAGGCTAGCGGACAACACAGATACGCAGTATTTT
D gene: .; J gene: TRBJ1-1; clone size: .; V gene: TRBV24-1; CDR3 protein: CATAPRGYNTEAFF; CDR3 DNA: TGTGCCACCGCCCCCCGAGGGTACAACACTGAAGCTTTCTTT
D gene: .; J gene: TRBJ2-1; clone size: .; V gene: TRBV9; CDR3 protein: CASSVGLRKAAFDEQFF; CDR3 DNA: TGTGCCAGCAGCGTAGGCCTGAGGAAAGCCGCTTTCGATGAGCAGTTCTTC
D gene: .; J gene: TRBJ2-2; clone size: once; V gene: TRBV27; CDR3 protein: CASMREGRYATGELFF; CDR3 DNA: TGTGCCAGCATGAGAGAAGGGAGGTACGCAACCGGGGAGCTGTTTTTT
D gene: TRBD1; J gene: TRBJ1-5; clone size: .; V gene: TRBV6-2/TRBV6-3; CDR3 protein: CASSQRTGRTNQPQHF; CDR3 DNA: TGTGCCAGCAGTCAGCGGACAGGAAGGACTAATCAGCCCCAGCATTTT
D gene: .; J gene: TRBJ1-3; clone size: .; V gene: TRBV19; CDR3 protein: CASSLGGSPGNTIYF; CDR3 DNA: TGTGCCAGTAGCCTAGGAGGGTCCCCGGGAAACACCATATATTTT
D gene: .; J gene: TRBJ1-2; clone size: .; V gene: TRBV24-1; CDR3 protein: CATSAGEGGYTF; CDR3 DNA: TGTGCCACCAGTGCCGGTGAGGGCGGCTACACCTTC
D gene: TRBD2; J gene: TRBJ2-1; clone size: few; V gene: TRBV5-5; CDR3 protein: CASSRGGQSEQFF; CDR3 DNA: TGTGCCAGCAGTCGCGGGGGGCAGAGTGAGCAGTTCTTC
D gene: .; J gene: TRBJ2-5; clone size: .; V gene: TRBV7-7; CDR3 protein: CASSYGGRGGETQYF; CDR3 DNA: TGTGCTAGCAGCTATGGGGGCAGGGGTGGAGAGACCCAGTACTTC